This T cell receptor (beta chain) was recovered during a study of blood T cell repertoires in COVID-19. Across the study: Researchers got acute and convalescent COVID-19 samples from the United States, Italy and Spain. Nucleic acid was either cDNA or gDNA, and it came from T cells, B-cell-depleted T cells, or PBMCs.

CDR1 is SQVTM, CDR2 ANQGSEA, per germline. The V segment lost 7 bases and the J segment 3 bases; nucleotides outside the gene matches: 6. This CDR3 has 13 amino acids. Per the study methods: Estimates of nucleated cell counts were drawn from the amplification of reference gene primers. Clones were read by immunoSEQ multiplex PCR, and TCRdb kept only the in-frame ones, dropping some. The D gene and trimming were derived from the DNA, and the V and J assignments and clone size from that table. The table has approximately 35,000 clones, around 85% seen once. Sequenced input: peripheral blood. The sequence was obtained from a man in his sixties with active COVID-19. The chain links TRBV29-1 to TRBJ1-2, with TRBD1 matching 9 bases. CDR3 residues: CSGRTGAHYGYTF. The CDR3 DNA reads as TGCAGCGGGCGGACAGGGGCCCACTATGGCTACACCTTC.